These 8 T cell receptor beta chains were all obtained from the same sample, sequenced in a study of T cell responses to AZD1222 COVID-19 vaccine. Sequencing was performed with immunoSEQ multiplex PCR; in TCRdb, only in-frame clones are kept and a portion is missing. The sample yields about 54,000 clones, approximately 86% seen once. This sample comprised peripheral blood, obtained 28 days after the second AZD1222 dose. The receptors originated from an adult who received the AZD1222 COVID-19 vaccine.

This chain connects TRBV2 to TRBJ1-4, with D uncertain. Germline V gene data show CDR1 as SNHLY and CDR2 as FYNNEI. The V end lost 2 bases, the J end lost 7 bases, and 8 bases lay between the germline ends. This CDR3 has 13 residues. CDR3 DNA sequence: TGTGCCAGCAGTGAAACACAGCCTGAAAAACTGTTTTTT. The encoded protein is CASSETQPEKLFF.

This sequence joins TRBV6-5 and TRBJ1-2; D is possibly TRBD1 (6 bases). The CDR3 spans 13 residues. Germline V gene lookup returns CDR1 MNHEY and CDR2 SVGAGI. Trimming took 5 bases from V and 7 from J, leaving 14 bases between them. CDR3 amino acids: CASSPGQSSGYTF. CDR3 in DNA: TGTGCCAGCAGTCCCGGACAGTCAAGTGGCTACACCTTC.

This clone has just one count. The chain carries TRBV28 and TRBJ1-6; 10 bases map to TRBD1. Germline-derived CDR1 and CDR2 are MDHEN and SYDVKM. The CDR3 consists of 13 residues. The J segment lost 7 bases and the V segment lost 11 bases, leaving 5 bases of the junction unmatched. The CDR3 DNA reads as TGTGCCGGAGGGGGACAGGGGAATTCACCCCTCCACTTT. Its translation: CAGGGQGNSPLHF.

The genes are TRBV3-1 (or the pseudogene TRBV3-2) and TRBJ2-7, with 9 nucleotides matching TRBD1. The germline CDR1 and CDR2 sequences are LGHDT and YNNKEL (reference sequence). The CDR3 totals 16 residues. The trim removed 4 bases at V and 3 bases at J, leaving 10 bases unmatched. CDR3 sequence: CASSRLTGGASYEQYF. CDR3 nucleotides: TGTGCCAGCAGCCGCCTAACAGGGGGCGCAAGCTACGAGCAGTACTTC.

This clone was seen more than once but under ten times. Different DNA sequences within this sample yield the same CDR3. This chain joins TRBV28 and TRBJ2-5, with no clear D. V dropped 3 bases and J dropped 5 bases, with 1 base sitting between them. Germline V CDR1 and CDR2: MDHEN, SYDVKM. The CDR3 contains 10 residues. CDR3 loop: CASSLETQYF. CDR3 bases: TGTGCCAGCAGTTTGGAGACCCAGTACTTC.

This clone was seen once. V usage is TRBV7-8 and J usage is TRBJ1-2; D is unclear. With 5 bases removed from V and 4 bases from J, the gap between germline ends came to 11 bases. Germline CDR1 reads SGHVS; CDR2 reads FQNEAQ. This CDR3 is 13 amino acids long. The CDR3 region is CASSVGDFYGYTF. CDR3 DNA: TGTGCCAGCAGCGTTGGGGATTTCTATGGCTACACCTTC. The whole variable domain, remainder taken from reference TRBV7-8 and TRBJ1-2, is GAGVSQSPRYKVAKRGQDVALRCDPISGHVSLFWYQQALGQGPEFLTYFQNEAQLDKSGLPSDRFFAERPEGSVSTLKIQRTQQEDSAVYLCASSVGDFYGYTFGSGTRLTVV.

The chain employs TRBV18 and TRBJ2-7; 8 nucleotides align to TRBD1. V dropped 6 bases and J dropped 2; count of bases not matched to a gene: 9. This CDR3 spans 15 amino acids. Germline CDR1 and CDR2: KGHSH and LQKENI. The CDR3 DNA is TGTGCCAGCTCCCTAGGGGCGGGACAGGCCTACGAGCAGTACTTC. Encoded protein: CASSLGAGQAYEQYF.

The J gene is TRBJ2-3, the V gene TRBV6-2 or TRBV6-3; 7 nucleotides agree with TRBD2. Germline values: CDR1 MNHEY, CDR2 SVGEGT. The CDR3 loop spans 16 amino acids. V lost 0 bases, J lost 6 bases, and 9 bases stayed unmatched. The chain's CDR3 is CASSYSKSSGDDTQYF. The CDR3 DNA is TGTGCCAGCAGTTACTCGAAGTCTAGCGGAGATGATACGCAGTATTTT.